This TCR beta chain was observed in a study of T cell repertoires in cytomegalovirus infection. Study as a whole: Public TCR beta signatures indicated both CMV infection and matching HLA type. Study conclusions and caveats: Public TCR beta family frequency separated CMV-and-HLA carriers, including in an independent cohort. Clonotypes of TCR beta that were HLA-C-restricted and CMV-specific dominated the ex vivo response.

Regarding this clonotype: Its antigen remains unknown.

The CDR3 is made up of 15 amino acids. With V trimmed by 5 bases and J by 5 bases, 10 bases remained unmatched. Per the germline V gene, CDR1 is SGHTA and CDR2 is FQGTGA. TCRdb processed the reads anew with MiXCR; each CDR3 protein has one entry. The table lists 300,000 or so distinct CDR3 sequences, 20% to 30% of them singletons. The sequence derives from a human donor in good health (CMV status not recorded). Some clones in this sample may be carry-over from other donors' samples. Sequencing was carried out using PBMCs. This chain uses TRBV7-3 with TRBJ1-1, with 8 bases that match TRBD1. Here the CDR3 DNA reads TGTGCCAGCAGCCCTGGACAGGGCGAGATTACTGAAGCTTTCTTT. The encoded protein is CASSPGQGEITEAFF.